These 23 T cell receptor beta chains share one sample of origin, sequenced in a study of a mutant IDH1 vaccine in newly diagnosed glioma. These receptors' targets are unknown. Assay used: immunoSEQ multiplex PCR; TCRdb lists only in-frame clones, some missing. Counted here are tens of thousands of clones, 76% occurring once; the ten biggest clones make up 12%. As to time point: week 35, safety follow-up. Topical imiquimod accompanied each vaccine dose, which consisted of 300 ug of mutant IDH1 20-mer peptide. The sample was PBMCs, taken from a glioma patient whose treatment included an IDH1 peptide vaccine. All receptors derive from a man aged 40-49 years with glioma.

In its sample, this clone was seen once. J is TRBJ1-2 and V is TRBV11-2; the D gene is possibly TRBD1 (5 bases). CDR1 SGHAT and CDR2 FQNNGV come from the germline V gene. The CDR3 is 15 residues long. Trimming took 2 bases from V and 7 from J, leaving 17 bases between them. CDR3 residues: CASSLNQGVGGGYTF. The CDR3 DNA reads as TGTGCCAGCAGCTTAAACCAGGGTGTCGGGGGTGGCTACACCTTC.

This clone has more than one count but fewer than ten. The chain combines TRBV4-3 with TRBJ2-1; 11 bases match TRBD2. V gave up 3 bases and J gave up 9 bases; unmatched junction bases: 7. Germline assignment: CDR1 LGHNA and CDR2 YSLEER. This CDR3 has 15 residues. CDR3 loop: CASSQTSGVRGEQFF. CDR3 nucleotides: TGCGCCAGCAGCCAGACTAGCGGGGTACGTGGTGAGCAGTTCTTC.

By share, this clone counts as medium-sized. The chain is built from TRBV5-8 and TRBJ1-2; 9 bases are shared with TRBD1. The CDR3 has 12 amino acids. Germline V CDR1 and CDR2: SGHTS, YDEGEE. The ends lost 7 bases at V and 2 bases at J; junction bases unmatched: 0. CDR3 in amino acids: CASGTGNYGYTF. The CDR3 DNA reads TGTGCCAGCGGGACAGGGAACTATGGCTACACCTTC.

This chain links TRBV10-2 with TRBJ2-7, with D tentatively TRBD1 or TRBD2 (6 bases each). The germline V gene encodes CDR1 WSHSY and CDR2 SAAADI. The CDR3 is 15 amino acids. V was pared by 7 bases and J by 0 bases, with 16 bases between. CDR3 DNA sequence: TGCGCCAGCACCCCAAAGGGGGGCAGCTCCTACGAGCAGTACTTC. It encodes CASTPKGGSSYEQYF.

This clone has a handful of counts. The chain recombines TRBV18 with TRBJ2-2, with 9 nucleotides matching TRBD1. Germline V lookup: CDR1 KGHSH, CDR2 LQKENI. CDR3 length equals 16 residues. Unmatched junction bases numbered 6, after V lost 5 bases and J lost 2 bases. CDR3 DNA sequence: TGTGCCAGCTCATCAACAGGGGGCCTTAACACCGGGGAGCTGTTTTTT. It yields the protein CASSSTGGLNTGELFF.

The chain uses TRBV29-1 and TRBJ1-1; D is undetermined. Trimming cost V 4 bases and J 4 bases, with 4 bases left between them. The V gene's germline CDR1 is SQVTM and CDR2 ANQGSEA. CDR3 length: 10 amino acids. The CDR3 DNA reads as TGCAGCGTTGTCTTCACTGAAGCTTTCTTT. This encodes CSVVFTEAFF.

The CDR3 loop is CASSLAGRTRNLDTQYF. The CDR3 nucleotides are TGCGCCAGCAGCTTGGCGGGCAGAACCCGAAATTTAGATACGCAGTATTTT. This chain links TRBV5-1 with TRBJ2-3; D not resolved. CDR1 and CDR2 from the germline V gene are SGHRS and YFSETQ. The CDR3 covers 17 residues. Trimming removed 0 bases from V and 5 bases from J, with 19 bases in between.

The V and J genes are TRBV9 and TRBJ2-3; 14 bases match TRBD2. J gave up 5 bases and V 4 bases, and 6 bases lay outside the gene matches. The germline gives CDR1 SGDLS, CDR2 YYNGEE. The CDR3 length is 16 residues. CDR3 amino acids: CASSPEGLAGGDTQYF. CDR3 coding DNA: TGTGCCAGCAGCCCTGAAGGACTAGCGGGAGGAGATACGCAGTATTTT.

This chain connects TRBV4-1 to TRBJ2-1; weak D call: TRBD1 (5 bases). Germline V lookup: CDR1 MGHRA, CDR2 YSYEKL. The ends were cut back, 4 bases at V and 2 bases at J, with 12 bases in the middle. The CDR3 is 15 residues long. The CDR3: CASSRETDPYNEQFF. For the CDR3, the DNA is TGCGCCAGCAGCCGTGAGACAGACCCCTACAATGAGCAGTTCTTC.

The DNA of the CDR3 is TGTGCCAGCAGCCGCGAGGCGGGAGCCAGGGATACGCAGTATTTT. Translated: CASSREAGARDTQYF. The V and J genes are TRBV5-4 and TRBJ2-3; 7 positions match TRBD2. CDR3 length: 15 residues. Looked up from germline, CDR1 is SGHNT and CDR2 is YYREEE (reference sequence). V lost 4 bases, J lost 6 bases, and 11 bases stayed unmatched.

J is TRBJ1-2 and V is TRBV5-5, with D unresolved. This CDR3 has 13 amino acids. Germline V gene lookup returns CDR1 SGHKS and CDR2 YYEKEE (reference sequence). V was trimmed by 4 bases and J by 6 bases, leaving 13 bases between them. The CDR3 here is CASSAAEWNGYTF. DNA for the CDR3: TGTGCCAGCAGCGCCGCAGAGTGGAATGGCTACACCTTC.

The J gene is TRBJ1-2, the V gene TRBV4-3; TRBD1 is a possible D gene (6 bases). The CDR3 consists of 16 residues. V was pared by 1 base and J by 0 bases, with 12 bases between. The germline CDR1 and CDR2 sequences are LGHNA and YSLEER. The CDR3 protein is CASSQVGGRANYGYTF. In DNA, the CDR3 is TGCGCCAGCAGCCAAGTAGGGGGGCGGGCTAACTATGGCTACACCTTC.

This chain uses TRBV11-3 with TRBJ2-2, with 9 positions matching TRBD2. The V and J ends lost 2 bases and 5 bases, in that order; junction bases with no gene match: 6. The CDR3 is 16 residues long. Germline CDR1 SGHNT, CDR2 YENEEA. For the CDR3, the DNA is TGTGCCAGCAGCTTAAGGCTAGCGGGATTTACCGGGGAGCTGTTTTTT. Translated: CASSLRLAGFTGELFF. The full variable domain, with the rest looked up from reference TRBV11-3 and TRBJ2-2, is EAGVVQSPRYKIIEKKQPVAFWCNPISGHNTLYWYLQNLGQGPELLIRYENEEAVDDSQLPKDRFSAERLKGVDSTLKIQPAELGDSAVYLCASSLRLAGFTGELFFGEGSRLTVL.

This clone has more than one count but fewer than ten. The chain employs TRBV4-3 and TRBJ1-1; TRBD1 matches at 9 bases. The V and J ends lost 0 bases and 9 bases, in that order; junction bases with no gene match: 8. CDR1 LGHNA and CDR2 YSLEER come from the germline V gene. The CDR3 contains 15 residues. This chain's CDR3 is CASSQETGGASQAFF. In nucleotides, the CDR3 is TGCGCCAGCAGCCAAGAAACAGGGGGCGCCTCACAAGCTTTCTTT.

The chain couples TRBV6-6 to TRBJ1-2, with no clear D. The CDR3 has 16 residues. V gave up 6 bases and J gave up 4 bases, with 21 bases separating them. Germline CDR1 reads MNHNY; CDR2 reads SVGAGI (reference sequence). Here the CDR3 reads CASSLLDPGMIYGYTF. The CDR3 nucleotides read TGTGCCAGCAGCTTACTCGATCCGGGCATGATCTATGGCTACACCTTC.

This clone was detected only once. The gene calls are TRBV19 and TRBJ2-7, with 7 bases identical to TRBD2. The CDR3 is made up of 17 amino acids. With V trimmed by 4 bases and J by 2 bases, 14 bases remained unmatched. Germline CDR1 reads LNHDA; CDR2 reads SQIVND (reference sequence). CDR3 coding DNA: TGTGCCAGTAGTACCACCCTAGCGGCCCTTGGGACCTACGAGCAGTACTTC. This encodes CASSTTLAALGTYEQYF.

The J gene is TRBJ1-2, the V gene TRBV6-5; D uncertain. The CDR3 has 16 amino acids. Germline V lookup: CDR1 MNHEY, CDR2 SVGAGI. Trimming took off 0 bases at V and 4 bases at J, with 15 bases between the two ends. CDR3 region: CASSYSKTGSGYGYTF. CDR3 in DNA: TGTGCCAGCAGTTACTCGAAAACGGGGAGCGGCTATGGCTACACCTTC.

The chain recombines TRBV19 with TRBJ2-1, with 8 bases lining up with TRBD2. The germline gives CDR1 LNHDA, CDR2 SQIVND (reference sequence). The J segment lost 2 bases and the V segment lost 0 bases, leaving 6 bases of the junction unmatched. This CDR3 region has 17 residues. This chain's CDR3 is CASSIDESGLAYNEQFF. The CDR3 coding sequence is TGTGCCAGTAGTATAGATGAGTCGGGACTAGCCTACAATGAGCAGTTCTTC.

CDR3 coding DNA: TGTGCCAGCAGCTTAGTAGGTGGATCCTACAATGAGCAGTTCTTC. Its protein product is CASSLVGGSYNEQFF. The chain employs TRBV7-6 and TRBJ2-1; D is uncertain. Looked up from germline, CDR1 is SGHVS and CDR2 is FNYEAQ. The CDR3 length is 15 residues. The V end was cut by 1 base, the J end by 1 base, with 8 bases between.

This sequence joins TRBV2 and TRBJ2-1; 7 bases line up with TRBD2. CDR1 and CDR2 from the germline V gene are SNHLY and FYNNEI. Trimming took 4 bases from V and 8 from J; bases not matched to a gene: 11. The CDR3 has 15 amino acids. CDR3 sequence reads: CASSAASGGGDEQFF. CDR3 sequence (DNA): TGTGCCAGCAGTGCGGCTAGCGGAGGAGGGGATGAGCAGTTCTTC.

The rearrangement joins TRBV15 to TRBJ1-2; unclear D gene. Germline assignment: CDR1 LNHNV and CDR2 YYDKDF (reference sequence). This CDR3 is 16 amino acids long. V was pared by 1 base and J by 3 bases, with 15 bases between. This CDR3 is CATSRAHQRTDYGYTF. The CDR3 DNA is TGTGCCACCAGCAGAGCGCATCAGAGAACCGACTATGGCTACACCTTC.

The chain employs TRBV7-6 and TRBJ2-7, with D tentatively TRBD2 (6 bases). With 5 bases removed from V and 2 bases from J, the gap between germline ends came to 13 bases. This CDR3 has 14 amino acids. Per the germline V gene, CDR1 is SGHVS and CDR2 is FNYEAQ. The CDR3 sequence: CASSVVASAYEQYF. DNA for the CDR3: TGTGCCAGCAGCGTTGTGGCTAGCGCCTACGAGCAGTACTTC.

This clone showed up just a few times. The J gene is TRBJ1-1, the V gene TRBV7-2, with 7 positions matching TRBD1. This CDR3 comprises 15 residues. The junction had 6 bases not matched to a gene; V was cut back by 1 base and J by 4 bases. Germline loops: CDR1 SGHTA, CDR2 FQGNSA. The CDR3 DNA reads as TGTGCCAGCAGCTTAGGAAAGGGGGCGAGCACTGAAGCTTTCTTT. Amino acids: CASSLGKGASTEAFF.